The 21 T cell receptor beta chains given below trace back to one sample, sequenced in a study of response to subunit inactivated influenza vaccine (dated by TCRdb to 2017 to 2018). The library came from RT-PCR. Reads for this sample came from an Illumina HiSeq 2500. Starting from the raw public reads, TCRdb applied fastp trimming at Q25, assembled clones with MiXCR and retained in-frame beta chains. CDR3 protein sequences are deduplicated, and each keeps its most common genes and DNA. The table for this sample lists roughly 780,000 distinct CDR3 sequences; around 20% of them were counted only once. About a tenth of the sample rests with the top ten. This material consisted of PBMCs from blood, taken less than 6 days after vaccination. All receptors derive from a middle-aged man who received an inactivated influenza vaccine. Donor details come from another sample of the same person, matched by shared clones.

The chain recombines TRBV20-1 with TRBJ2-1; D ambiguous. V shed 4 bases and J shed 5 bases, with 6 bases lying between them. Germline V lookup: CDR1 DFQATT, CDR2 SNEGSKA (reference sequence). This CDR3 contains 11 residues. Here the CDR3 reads CSAKFNNEQFF. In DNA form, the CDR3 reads TGCAGTGCTAAATTTAACAATGAGCAGTTCTTC.

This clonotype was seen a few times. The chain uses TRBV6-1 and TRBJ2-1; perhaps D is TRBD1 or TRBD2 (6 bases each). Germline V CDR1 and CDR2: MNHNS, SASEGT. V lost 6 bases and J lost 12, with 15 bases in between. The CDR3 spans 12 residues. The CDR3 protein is CASRVLKGGQFF. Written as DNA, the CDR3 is TGTGCCAGCAGGGTTTTGAAGGGGGGGCAGTTCTTC.

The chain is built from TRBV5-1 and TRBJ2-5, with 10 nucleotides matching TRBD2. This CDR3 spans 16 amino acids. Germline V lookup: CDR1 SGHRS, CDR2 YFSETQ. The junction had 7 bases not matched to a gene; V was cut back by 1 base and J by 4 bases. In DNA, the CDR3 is TGCGCCAGCAGCTTGAATCCTAGCGGGAGTGGAGAGACCCAGTACTTC. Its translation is CASSLNPSGSGETQYF.

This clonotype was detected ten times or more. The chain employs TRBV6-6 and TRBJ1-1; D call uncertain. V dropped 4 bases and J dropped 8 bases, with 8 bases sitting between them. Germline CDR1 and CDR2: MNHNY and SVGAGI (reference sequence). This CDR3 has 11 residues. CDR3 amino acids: CASSSGREAFF. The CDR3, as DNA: TGTGCCAGCAGTTCCGGGAGGGAAGCTTTCTTT.

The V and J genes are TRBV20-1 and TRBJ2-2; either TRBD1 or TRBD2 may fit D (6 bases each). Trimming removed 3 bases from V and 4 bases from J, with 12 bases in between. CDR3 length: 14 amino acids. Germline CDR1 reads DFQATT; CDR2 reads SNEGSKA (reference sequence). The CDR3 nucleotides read TGCAGTGCTAGCGGGGGCTTTGGCACCGGGGAGCTGTTTTTT. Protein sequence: CSASGGFGTGELFF.

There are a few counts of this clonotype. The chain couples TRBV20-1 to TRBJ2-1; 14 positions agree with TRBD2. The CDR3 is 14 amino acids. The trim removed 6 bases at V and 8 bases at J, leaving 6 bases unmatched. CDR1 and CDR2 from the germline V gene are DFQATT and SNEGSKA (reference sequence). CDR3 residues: CSADRTSGGYEQFF. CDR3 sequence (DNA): TGCAGTGCCGACCGGACTAGCGGGGGGTATGAGCAGTTCTTC.

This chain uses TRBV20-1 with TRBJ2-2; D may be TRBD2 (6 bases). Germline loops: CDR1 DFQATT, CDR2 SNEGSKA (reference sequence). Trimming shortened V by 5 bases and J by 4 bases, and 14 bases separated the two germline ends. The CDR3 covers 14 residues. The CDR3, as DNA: TGCAGTGCTGTCGGGAGCGTTGGCACCGGGGAGCTGTTTTTT. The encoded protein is CSAVGSVGTGELFF.

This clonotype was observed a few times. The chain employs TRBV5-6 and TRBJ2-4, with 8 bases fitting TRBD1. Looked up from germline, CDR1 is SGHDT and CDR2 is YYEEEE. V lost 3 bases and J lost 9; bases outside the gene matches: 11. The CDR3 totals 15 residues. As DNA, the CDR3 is TGTGCCAGCAGCTGGGACAGGACCGACGCGGGCATTCAGTACTTC. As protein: CASSWDRTDAGIQYF.

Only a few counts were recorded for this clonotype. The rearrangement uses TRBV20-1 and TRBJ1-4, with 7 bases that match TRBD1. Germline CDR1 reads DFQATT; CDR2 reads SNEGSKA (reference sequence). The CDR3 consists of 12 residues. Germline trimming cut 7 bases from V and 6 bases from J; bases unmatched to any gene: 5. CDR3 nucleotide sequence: TGCAGTGTCGATAGGGGGCATGAAAAACTGTTTTTT. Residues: CSVDRGHEKLFF.

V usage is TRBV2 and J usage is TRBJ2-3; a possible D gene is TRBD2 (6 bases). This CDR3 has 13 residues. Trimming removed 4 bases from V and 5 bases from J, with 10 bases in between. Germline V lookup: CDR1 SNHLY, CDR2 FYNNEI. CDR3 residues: CASSGLVVDTQYF. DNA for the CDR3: TGTGCCAGCAGTGGACTAGTGGTAGATACGCAGTATTTT. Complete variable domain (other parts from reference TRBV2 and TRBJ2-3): EPEVTQTPSHQVTQMGQEVILRCVPISNHLYFYWYRQILGQKVEFLVSFYNNEISEKSEIFDDQFSVERPDGSNFTLKIRSTKLEDSAMYFCASSGLVVDTQYFGPGTRLTVL.

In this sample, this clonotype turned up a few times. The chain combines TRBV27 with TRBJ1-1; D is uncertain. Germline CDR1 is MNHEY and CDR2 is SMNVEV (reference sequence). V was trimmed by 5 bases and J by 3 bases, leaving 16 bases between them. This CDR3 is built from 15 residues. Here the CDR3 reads CASSRSARWDTEAFF. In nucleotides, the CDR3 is TGTGCCAGCAGTAGGTCGGCGCGGTGGGACACTGAAGCTTTCTTT.

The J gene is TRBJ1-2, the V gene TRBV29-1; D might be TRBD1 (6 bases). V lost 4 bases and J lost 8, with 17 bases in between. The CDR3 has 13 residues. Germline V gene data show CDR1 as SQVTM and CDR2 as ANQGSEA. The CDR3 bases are TGCAGCGTTGCATTCGGGGGCTCGGGGGGCTACACCTTC. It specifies CSVAFGGSGGYTF.

DNA for the CDR3: TGTGCCAGCAGCGACAACTATGGCTACACCTTC. Translating gives CASSDNYGYTF. The V call is TRBV12-3 or TRBV12-4, the J call TRBJ1-2; D is unresolved. The CDR3 has 11 residues. V was cut by 6 bases and J by 2 bases, with 4 bases left in between.

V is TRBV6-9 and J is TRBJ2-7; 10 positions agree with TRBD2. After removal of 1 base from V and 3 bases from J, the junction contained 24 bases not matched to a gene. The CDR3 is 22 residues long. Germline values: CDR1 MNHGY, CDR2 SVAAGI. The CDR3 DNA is TGTGCCAGCAGTTATTGTGGGGGAATAGCGGGAGGACCTCATTGGGGGGACTACGAGCAGTACTTC. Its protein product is CASSYCGGIAGGPHWGDYEQYF.

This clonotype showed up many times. CDR3 DNA: TGTGCCAGCAGCTCACTTCCGGTGGAGACCCAGTACTTC. Encoded protein: CASSSLPVETQYF. The chain joins TRBV12-3 or TRBV12-4 to TRBJ2-5; D is undetermined. The germline V and J ends were trimmed by 6 bases and 5 bases, with 13 bases remaining between them. This CDR3 has 13 amino acids.

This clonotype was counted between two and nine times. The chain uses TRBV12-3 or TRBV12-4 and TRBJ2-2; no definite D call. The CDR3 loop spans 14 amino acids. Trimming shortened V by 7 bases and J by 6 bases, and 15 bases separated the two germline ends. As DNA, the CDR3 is TGTGCCAGCACCCCCGCCCCGGTTGCCGGGGAGCTGTTTTTT. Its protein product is CASTPAPVAGELFF.

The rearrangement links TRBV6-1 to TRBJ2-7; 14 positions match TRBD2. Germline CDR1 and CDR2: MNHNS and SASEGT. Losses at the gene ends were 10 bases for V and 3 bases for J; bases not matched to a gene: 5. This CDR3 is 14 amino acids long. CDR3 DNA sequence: TGTGCCACAGGACTAGCGGGGGGACTCTACGAGCAGTACTTC. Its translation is CATGLAGGLYEQYF.

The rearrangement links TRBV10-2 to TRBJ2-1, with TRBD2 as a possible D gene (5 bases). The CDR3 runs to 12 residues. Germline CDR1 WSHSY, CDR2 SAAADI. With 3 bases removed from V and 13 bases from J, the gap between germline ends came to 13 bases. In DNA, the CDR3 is TGCGCCAGCAGTGAAGGAGGAAGAACCCAGTTCTTC. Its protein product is CASSEGGRTQFF.

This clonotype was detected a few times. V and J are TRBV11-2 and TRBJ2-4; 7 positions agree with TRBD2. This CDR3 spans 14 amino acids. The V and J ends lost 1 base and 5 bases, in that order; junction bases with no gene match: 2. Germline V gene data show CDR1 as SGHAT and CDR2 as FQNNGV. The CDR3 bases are TGTGCCAGCAGCTTAGTACTAGCGCAAAACATTCAGTACTTC. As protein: CASSLVLAQNIQYF. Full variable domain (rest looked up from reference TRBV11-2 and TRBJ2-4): EAGVAQSPRYKIIEKRQSVAFWCNPISGHATLYWYQQILGQGPKLLIQFQNNGVVDDSQLPKDRFSAERLKGVDSTLKIQPAKLEDSAVYLCASSLVLAQNIQYFGAGTRLSVL.

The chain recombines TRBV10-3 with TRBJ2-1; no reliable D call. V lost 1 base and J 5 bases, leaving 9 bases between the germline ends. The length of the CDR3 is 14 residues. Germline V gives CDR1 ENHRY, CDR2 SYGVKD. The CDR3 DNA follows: TGTGCCATCAGTGAGTTACAGCCGAACAATGAGCAGTTCTTC. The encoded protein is CAISELQPNNEQFF.

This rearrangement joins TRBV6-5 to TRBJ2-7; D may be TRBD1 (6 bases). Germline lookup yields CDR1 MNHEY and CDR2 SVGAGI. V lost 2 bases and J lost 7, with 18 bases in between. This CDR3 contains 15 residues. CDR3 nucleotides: TGTGCCAGCAGTTACACCCCTACCTCAGGGGTAGAGCAGTACTTC. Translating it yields CASSYTPTSGVEQYF.